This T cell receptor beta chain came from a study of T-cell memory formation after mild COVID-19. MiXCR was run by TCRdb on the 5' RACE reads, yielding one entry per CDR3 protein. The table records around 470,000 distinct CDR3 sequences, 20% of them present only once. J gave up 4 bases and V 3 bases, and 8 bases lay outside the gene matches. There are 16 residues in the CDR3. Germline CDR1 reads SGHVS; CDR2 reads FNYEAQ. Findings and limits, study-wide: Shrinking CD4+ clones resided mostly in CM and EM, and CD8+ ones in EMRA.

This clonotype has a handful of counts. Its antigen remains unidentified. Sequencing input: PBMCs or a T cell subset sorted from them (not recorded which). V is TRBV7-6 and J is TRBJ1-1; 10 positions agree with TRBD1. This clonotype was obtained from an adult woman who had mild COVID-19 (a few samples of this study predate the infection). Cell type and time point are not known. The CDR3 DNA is TGTGCCAGCAGCTTTCGGACAGGGGGGTCGCTCACTGAAGCTTTCTTT. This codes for CASSFRTGGSLTEAFF.